The TCR beta chain described here comes from a study of cytomegalovirus exposure and HLA in healthy donors (dated by TCRdb to about 2017). About the full investigation: According to an earlier analysis of 450 to 650 of the donors, roughly 180 million T cells yielded some 110 million unique TCR beta sequences and 276 Gb of sequence data. Approximately 310 gigabases of sequencing data and around 87 million unique TCR sequences were included in an early release covering about 700 HLA-typed donors. Of the 350 to 450 genotyped donors, less than 85% were placed in the genetic ancestry cluster associated with self-reported Caucasian donors. The aim of the study was to test whether cataloging public T cell receptors could identify signatures of past pathogen exposure. The T cell repertoires of 670 or so subjects were profiled by immunosequencing and related to cytomegalovirus serostatus. A separate validation cohort of more than 100 different subjects was used in addition to the roughly 670-subject first cohort. To predict cytomegalovirus infection status, the study combined high-throughput TCR immunosequencing, statistical association of individual TCRs with disease status, and machine learning. In a later analysis, previously published TCR beta repertoires from several hundred donors were re-analyzed and high-resolution HLA genotyping was added so that TCR occurrence patterns could be studied. Rather than using new phenotypic data, the later analysis identified candidate immune exposures from TCR beta sequences and from how often those sequences occurred across donors. To decide whether each TCR beta V gene segment behaved as functional or pseudogenic, an earlier analysis of several hundred of the donors relied on high-throughput TCR beta sequencing. Donor age, sex, ethnicity and CMV serostatus were collected together with the repertoire data. A later genetic analysis used genome-wide SNP genotypes for about three fifths of the 666 donors, treating that subset as a discovery cohort. Every repertoire in the discovery cohort had been generated on one and the same sequencing platform. HLA typing covered class I and class II loci at four-digit resolution. The number of typed donors differed by locus: about 620-640 for A, B, C, DRB1 and DQB1; 522 for DQA1; 606 for DPA1; and some 450 for DPB1. Several DR-DQ haplotypes were handled as single units for association and clustering, since linkage in the cohort was strong. On average, approximately 250,000 unique TCR beta nucleotide sequences were sequenced per donor among several hundred genotyped donors of the cohort, with 15% to 20% of those sequences being non-productive.

The paper's findings and limits, for the study overall: Linkage disequilibrium might explain the correlated functional status among segregating V segments, but an unknown experimental factor could not be ruled out. Only TCR beta chains were sequenced in this cohort, and the absence of alpha or paired-chain data limited detectable features. Specific HLA alleles were associated with more than 15,000 TCR beta sequences at a false discovery rate of 0.05 in a later analysis. A cluster of highly shared sequence variants was judged likely to represent a technical artifact of the sequencing pipeline. Because counts were too low, roughly 18 rarely observed V segments, including chromosome 9 orphons, were left out of the earlier analysis of 500 to 750 of the donors. Some IMGT-functional V segments, including TRBV6-2 and TRBV6-3, could not be told apart with the 87-base-pair reads, so those segments were excluded. A later analysis found that HLA-associated TCR beta chains were more clonally expanded and had lower generation probabilities than equally common non-associated chains. When HLA alleles, especially DR and DQ, strongly co-occurred, TCR associations were difficult to assign to individual alleles. A further reported finding was that TCR beta sequences accurately predicted the HLA-A and HLA-B alleles for most subjects in the first cohort. Sequencing depth was assumed to be roughly uniform across donors in the presence/absence analyses, though that assumption may not hold. Because HLA typing was unavailable for some donors at each locus, only the typed subset was used in association tests. The study gave a list of under 200 TCR beta chains associated with cytomegalovirus. In a later analysis, several top co-occurrence clusters were reported to appear linked to parvovirus B19, influenza, CMV and Epstein-Barr virus. Across donors, most TCR sequences were observed very rarely, whereas some public TCRs were present in many individuals. A later genetic analysis associated a missense DCLRE1C variant with V-gene and J-gene trimming of TCR beta chains, and an independent cohort replicated the association. CMV serostatus was the only immune exposure information available for the cohort. In vitro tests confirmed that three of the cytomegalovirus-associated TCR beta chains recognize cytomegalovirus antigens. An earlier analysis of around 600 of the donors showed that most TCR beta V segments appeared in productive rearrangements either about 87% or about 30% of the time, which broadly matched IMGT annotations. Compared with the roughly 600-donor mean, donors in an Asian-associated ancestry cluster had fewer N-insertions in productive TCRs, according to a later genetic analysis. The classifier was reported to diagnose cytomegalovirus status with high specificity and sensitivity in both the original and validation cohorts. According to the authors, the approach could potentially be generalized to other disease states and immunological phenotypes. According to a later analysis, most CMV-associated TCR beta chains appeared to be HLA-restricted, and the HLA associations seemed to be driven largely by CMV exposure. In a later analysis, the rate of TCR association differed among HLA loci, with DRB1 alleles having the most associated TCRs and HLA-C alleles having the fewest.

The library came from the immunoSEQ multiplex PCR assay. For the multiplex PCR, a mixture combining 60 forward primers for TCR Vbeta segments and 13 reverse primers for TCR Jbeta segments was used. The CDR3 region of rearranged TCR beta genes was amplified from genomic DNA by a multiplex PCR assay. Amplified TCR beta libraries were sequenced as 87-base-pair reads on the Illumina HiSeq System. The original pipeline was this. In a later analysis, tens of millions of unique TCR beta chains were counted across the 500 to 850 repertoires, and some 10 million of these chains were shared by at least two donors. A nearest-neighbor algorithm error-corrected the raw reads and collapsed the reads into unique sequences, merging closely related sequences to remove PCR and sequencing errors. Alignment of CDR3 sequences to IMGT reference sequences was used to assign V, D and J gene segments. For a sequence to be retained, a match of at least six nucleotides was required to both a V gene segment and a J gene segment. A rearrangement counted as productive if the CDR3 had no stop codons and remained in frame with V and J, and every other rearrangement counted as non-productive. Following IMGT convention, CDR3 was defined as the stretch from the second conserved V-encoded cysteine to the conserved J-encoded phenylalanine. Sequences without an unambiguous match to a single V gene segment were excluded from the earlier analysis of several hundred of the donors. An earlier analysis of about 590 of the donors classified V segments as functional when productive rearrangements were above 56.7% and as segregating when the standard deviation between donors was above 5%. To diagnose cytomegalovirus status from the catalog of TCR beta chain sequences, a statistical classification framework was built. A later analysis assigned V and J genes by comparing TCR nucleotide sequences with IMGT/GENE-DB human TR gene sequences. In a later analysis, CDR3 sequences and most-parsimonious VDJ recombination scenarios were assigned using the TCRdist pipeline. A later analysis defined each TCR beta chain by its CDR3 amino acid sequence plus V-gene family, and excluded reads lacking a unique V-gene family. As a way to deal with suspected cross-contamination and a sequencing artifact, a later analysis dropped 450 to 600 nucleotide sequences that were highly shared and had low generation probability. A later analysis calculated a clonal expansion index for each public chain from normalized within-repertoire ranks of inferred template counts. A later analysis computed generation probabilities with a VDJ recombination model fitted to out-of-frame rearrangements, and checked the results against IGoR. A later analysis scored TCR-TCR, TCR-HLA and TCR-CMV co-occurrence with hypergeometric tests, applying a repertoire-size bias correction to TCR pairs. A later analysis estimated false discovery rates by permuting HLA or CMV assignments 20 times. In a later analysis, co-occurring TCRs were grouped with DBSCAN, and TCRdist sequence similarity was added when clustering was performed within HLA-allele-positive subsets. For co-occurrence clustering, repertoires with fewer than 30,000 or more than 120,000 public chains were excluded, along with five or six repertoires with anomalous nucleotide sharing. Not all clones reach the TCRdb copy of this immuneACCESS table, which keeps in-frame sequences only. Checked studies attribute under half of the gap to unresolved V genes and leave the rest unexplained. The DNA gave D and trimming, while V, J and clone size come from that table. Across this sample there are 80,000 or so clones, with over 70% seen only once. The ten largest make up around 7% of the sample.

The cohort consisted of hundreds of healthy bone marrow donors. At the time of sampling, all cohort members were nominally healthy, though unrecorded immune exposures were likely present. The donor was CMV seronegative and belonged to the group of approximately 320 seronegative cohort members. A peripheral blood sample was provided by each donor, and peripheral blood mononuclear cells were used for TCR beta sequencing. The Qiagen DNeasy Blood Extraction Kit was used to extract genomic DNA from the blood cell samples. Clipping removes 0 bases from V and 2 bases from J, with 5 as the unmatched junction base count. Spanning cysteine to phenylalanine, the CDR3 consists of 15 amino acids. CDR3 DNA only is kept here, 45 bases in frame from base 1. Looking up the germline V gene yields CDR1 SQVTM and CDR2 ANQGSEA. For this clone: Its antigen is currently not known. No qualities accompany the bases; no much larger clone lies one base away.

The V gene is TRBV29-1 and the J gene is TRBJ2-3; the central 7 bases match TRBD1. The sequence was obtained from a woman in her forties in good health and CMV-seronegative. Material for sequencing was PBMCs. At the DNA level, the sequence is TGCAGCGTTGAAGATAGGGACAGCCACACAGATACGCAGTATTTT. Its protein is CSVEDRDSHTDTQYF.